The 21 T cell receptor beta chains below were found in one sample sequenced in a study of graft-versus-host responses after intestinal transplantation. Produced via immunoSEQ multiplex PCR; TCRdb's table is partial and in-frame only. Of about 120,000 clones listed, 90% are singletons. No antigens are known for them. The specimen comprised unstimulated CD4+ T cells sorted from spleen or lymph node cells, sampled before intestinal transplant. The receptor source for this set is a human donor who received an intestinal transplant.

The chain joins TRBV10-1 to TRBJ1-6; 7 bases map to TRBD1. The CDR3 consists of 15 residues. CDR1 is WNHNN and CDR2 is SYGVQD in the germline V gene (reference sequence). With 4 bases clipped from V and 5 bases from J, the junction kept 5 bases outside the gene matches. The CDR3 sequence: CASSADRANNSPLHF. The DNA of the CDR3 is TGCGCCAGCAGTGCTGACAGGGCCAATAATTCACCCCTCCACTTT.

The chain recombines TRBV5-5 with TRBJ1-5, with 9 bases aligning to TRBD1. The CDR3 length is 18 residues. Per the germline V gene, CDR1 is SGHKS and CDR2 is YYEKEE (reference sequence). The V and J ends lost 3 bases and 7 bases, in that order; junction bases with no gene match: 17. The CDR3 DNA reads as TGTGCCAGCAGCTCTGCACCTCCGGGACAGGGTTTTAAGCAGCCCCAGCATTTT. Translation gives CASSSAPPGQGFKQPQHF.

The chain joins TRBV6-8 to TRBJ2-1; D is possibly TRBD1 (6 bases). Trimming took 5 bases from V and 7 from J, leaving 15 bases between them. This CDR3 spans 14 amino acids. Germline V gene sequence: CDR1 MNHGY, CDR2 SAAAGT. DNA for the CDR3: TGTGCCAGCAGTGAGCCCCGAAGGGGGAATGAGCAGTTCTTC. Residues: CASSEPRRGNEQFF.

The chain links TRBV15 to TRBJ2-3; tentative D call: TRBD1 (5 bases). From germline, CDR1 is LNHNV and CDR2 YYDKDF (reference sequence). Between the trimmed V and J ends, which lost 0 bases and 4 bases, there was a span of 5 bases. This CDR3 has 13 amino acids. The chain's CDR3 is CATSRDRADTQYF. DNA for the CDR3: TGTGCCACCAGCAGAGACAGGGCAGATACGCAGTATTTT. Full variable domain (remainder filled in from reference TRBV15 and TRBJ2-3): DAMVIQNPRYQVTQFGKPVTLSCSQTLNHNVMYWYQQKSSQAPKLLFHYYDKDFNNEADTPDNFQSRRPNTSFCFLDIRSPGLGDTAMYLCATSRDRADTQYFGPGTRLTVL.

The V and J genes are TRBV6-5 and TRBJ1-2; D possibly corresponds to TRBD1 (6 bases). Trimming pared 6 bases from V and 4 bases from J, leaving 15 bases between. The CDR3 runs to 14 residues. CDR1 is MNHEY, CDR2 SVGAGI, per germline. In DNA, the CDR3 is TGTGCCAGCAGAACCGACAGGACTGTCTATGGCTACACCTTC. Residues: CASRTDRTVYGYTF.

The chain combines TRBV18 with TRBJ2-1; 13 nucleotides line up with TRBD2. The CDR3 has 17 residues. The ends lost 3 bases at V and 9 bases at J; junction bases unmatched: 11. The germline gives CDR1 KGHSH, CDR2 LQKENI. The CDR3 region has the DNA TGTGCCAGCTCACCTCCACTAGCGGGAGGGCCTAAGACTGAGCAGTTCTTC. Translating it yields CASSPPLAGGPKTEQFF.

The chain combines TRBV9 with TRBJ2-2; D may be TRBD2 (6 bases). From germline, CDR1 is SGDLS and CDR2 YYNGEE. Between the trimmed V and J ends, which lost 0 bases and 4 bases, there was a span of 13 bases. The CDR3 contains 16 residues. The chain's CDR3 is CASSVEPGRSTGELFF. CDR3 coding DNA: TGTGCCAGCAGCGTAGAGCCAGGGAGGAGCACCGGGGAGCTGTTTTTT.

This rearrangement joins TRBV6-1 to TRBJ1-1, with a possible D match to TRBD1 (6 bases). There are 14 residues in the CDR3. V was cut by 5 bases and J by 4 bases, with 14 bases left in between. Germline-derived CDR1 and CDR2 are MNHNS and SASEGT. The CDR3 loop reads CASSWGGPRTEAFF. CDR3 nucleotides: TGTGCCAGCAGTTGGGGGGGGCCACGCACTGAAGCTTTCTTT.

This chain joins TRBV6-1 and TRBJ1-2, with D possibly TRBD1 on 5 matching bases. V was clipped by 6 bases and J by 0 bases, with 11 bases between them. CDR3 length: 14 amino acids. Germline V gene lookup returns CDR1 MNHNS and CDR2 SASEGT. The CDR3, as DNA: TGTGCCAGCAGGCTGACAGCTGCTAACTATGGCTACACCTTC. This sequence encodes CASRLTAANYGYTF.

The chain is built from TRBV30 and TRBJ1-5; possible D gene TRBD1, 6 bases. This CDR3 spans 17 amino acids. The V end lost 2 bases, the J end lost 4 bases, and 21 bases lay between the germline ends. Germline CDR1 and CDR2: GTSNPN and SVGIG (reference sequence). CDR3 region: CAWSNPPGERGNQPQHF. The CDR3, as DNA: TGTGCCTGGAGTAACCCCCCCGGCGAAAGGGGGAATCAGCCCCAGCATTTT.

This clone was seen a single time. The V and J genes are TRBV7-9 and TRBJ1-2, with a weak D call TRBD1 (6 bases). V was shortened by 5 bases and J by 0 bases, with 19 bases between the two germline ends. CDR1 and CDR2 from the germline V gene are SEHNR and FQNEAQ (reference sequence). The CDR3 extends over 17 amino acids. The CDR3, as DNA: TGTGCCAGCAGCCCGGACAGACTTTACCTTTCTAACTATGGCTACACCTTC. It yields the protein CASSPDRLYLSNYGYTF.

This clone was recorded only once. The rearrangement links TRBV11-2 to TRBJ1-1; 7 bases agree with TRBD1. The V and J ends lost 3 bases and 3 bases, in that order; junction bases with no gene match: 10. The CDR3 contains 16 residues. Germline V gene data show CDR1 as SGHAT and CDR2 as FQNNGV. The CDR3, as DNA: TGTGCCAGCAGCTTTTTCTCGGCAGGGGGGCACACTGAAGCTTTCTTT. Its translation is CASSFFSAGGHTEAFF.

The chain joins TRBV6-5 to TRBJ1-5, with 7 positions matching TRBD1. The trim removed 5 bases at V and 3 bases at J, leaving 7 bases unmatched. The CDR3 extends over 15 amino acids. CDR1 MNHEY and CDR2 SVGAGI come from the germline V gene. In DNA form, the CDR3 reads TGTGCCAGCAGTCCACGGACAGGTTTCAATCAGCCCCAGCATTTT. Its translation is CASSPRTGFNQPQHF.

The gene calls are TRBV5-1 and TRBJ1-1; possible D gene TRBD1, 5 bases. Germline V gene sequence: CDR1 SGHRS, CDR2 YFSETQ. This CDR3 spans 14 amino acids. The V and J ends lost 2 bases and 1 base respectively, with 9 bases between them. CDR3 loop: CASSLQTGNTEAFF. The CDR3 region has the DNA TGCGCCAGCAGCTTACAAACAGGGAACACTGAAGCTTTCTTT.

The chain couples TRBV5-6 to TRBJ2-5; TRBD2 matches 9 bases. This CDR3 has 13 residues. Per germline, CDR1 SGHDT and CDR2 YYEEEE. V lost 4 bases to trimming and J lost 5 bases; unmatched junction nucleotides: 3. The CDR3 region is CASSSGRRETQYF. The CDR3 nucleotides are TGTGCCAGCAGCAGCGGGAGGAGGGAGACCCAGTACTTC.

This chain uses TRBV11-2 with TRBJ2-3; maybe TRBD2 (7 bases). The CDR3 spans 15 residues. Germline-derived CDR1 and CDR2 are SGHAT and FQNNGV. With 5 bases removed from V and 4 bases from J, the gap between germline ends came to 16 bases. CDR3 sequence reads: CASSLGWGGPDTQYF. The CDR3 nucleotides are TGTGCCAGCAGCCTAGGCTGGGGGGGGCCAGATACGCAGTATTTT.

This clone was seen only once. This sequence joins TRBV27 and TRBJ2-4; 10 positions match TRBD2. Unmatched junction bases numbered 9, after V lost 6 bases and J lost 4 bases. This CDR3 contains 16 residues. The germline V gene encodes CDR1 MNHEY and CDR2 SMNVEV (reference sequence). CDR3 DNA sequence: TGTGCCAGCAGAATAGCGGGAGGTGACGGGAAAAACATTCAGTACTTC. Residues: CASRIAGGDGKNIQYF.

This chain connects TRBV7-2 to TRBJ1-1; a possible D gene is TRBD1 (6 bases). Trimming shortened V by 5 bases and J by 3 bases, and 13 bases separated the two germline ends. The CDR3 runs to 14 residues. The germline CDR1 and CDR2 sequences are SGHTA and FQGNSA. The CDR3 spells CASSSIRGHTEAFF. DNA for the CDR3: TGTGCCAGCAGCAGTATCAGGGGACACACTGAAGCTTTCTTT.

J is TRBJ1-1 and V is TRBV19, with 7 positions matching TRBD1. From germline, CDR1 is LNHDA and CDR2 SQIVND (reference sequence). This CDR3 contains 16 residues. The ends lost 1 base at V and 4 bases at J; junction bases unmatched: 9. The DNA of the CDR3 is TGTGCCAGTAGTATAGGGGCGGGACAGACCCGCACTGAAGCTTTCTTT. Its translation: CASSIGAGQTRTEAFF.

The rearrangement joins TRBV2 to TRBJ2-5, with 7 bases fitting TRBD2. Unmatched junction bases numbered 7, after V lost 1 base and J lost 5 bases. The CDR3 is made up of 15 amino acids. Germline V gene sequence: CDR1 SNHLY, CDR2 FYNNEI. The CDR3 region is CASSEEEGSGETQYF. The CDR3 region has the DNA TGTGCCAGCAGTGAAGAGGAGGGTAGCGGGGAGACCCAGTACTTC.

CDR3 residues: CASRDRNTGELFF. For the CDR3, the DNA is TGTGCCAGCCGGGACAGGAACACCGGGGAGCTGTTTTTT. The chain recombines TRBV6-6 with TRBJ2-2; 7 positions agree with TRBD1. Germline trimming cut 8 bases from V and 1 base from J; bases unmatched to any gene: 1. CDR1 and CDR2 (germline): MNHNY, SVGAGI (reference sequence). This CDR3 is built from 13 residues.